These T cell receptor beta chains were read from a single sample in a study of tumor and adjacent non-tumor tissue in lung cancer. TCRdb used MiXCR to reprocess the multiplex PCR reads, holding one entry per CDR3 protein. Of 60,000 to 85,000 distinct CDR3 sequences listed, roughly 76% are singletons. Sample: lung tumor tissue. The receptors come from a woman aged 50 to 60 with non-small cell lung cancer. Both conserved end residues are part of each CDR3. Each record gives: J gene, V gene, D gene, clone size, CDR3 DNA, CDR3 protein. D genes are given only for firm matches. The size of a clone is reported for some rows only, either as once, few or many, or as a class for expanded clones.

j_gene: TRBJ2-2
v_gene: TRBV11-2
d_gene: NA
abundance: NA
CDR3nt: TGTATCAGCAGCTTAGTTAGGTTCGGGGAGTTGTTTTTT
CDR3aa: CISSLVRFGELFF

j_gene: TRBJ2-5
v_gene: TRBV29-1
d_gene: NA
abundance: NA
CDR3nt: TGCAGCGTTGAACAACAGCCCCAAGAGACCTATTACTTC
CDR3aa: CSVEQQPQETYYF

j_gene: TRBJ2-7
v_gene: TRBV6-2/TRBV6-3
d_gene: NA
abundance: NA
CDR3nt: TGTGCCAGCCTAGGTCAGCTCCCCTATGAGCACTACTTC
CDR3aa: CASLGQLPYEHYF

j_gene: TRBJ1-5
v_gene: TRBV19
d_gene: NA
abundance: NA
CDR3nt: TGTGCCAGTAGTATGGCTTCCCGGGGGTCTTATAGCAATCAGCCCCAGCATTTT
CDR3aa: CASSMASRGSYSNQPQHF

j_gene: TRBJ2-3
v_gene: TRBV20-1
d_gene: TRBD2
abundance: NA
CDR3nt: TGCAGTGCTAGAGATTTAGCGGGCCATACAGATAGGCAGTATTTC
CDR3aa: CSARDLAGHTDRQYF

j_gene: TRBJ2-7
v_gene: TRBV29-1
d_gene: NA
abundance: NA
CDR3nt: TGCAGCGTTGCCGTAAGGAACGAAACCTTCGAGCAGTACTTC
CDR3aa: CSVAVRNETFEQYF

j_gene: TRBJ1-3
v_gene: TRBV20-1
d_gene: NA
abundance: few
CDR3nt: TGCAGGGCTCGCACAGGGCAAAACACCATATACTTT
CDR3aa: CRARTGQNTIYF

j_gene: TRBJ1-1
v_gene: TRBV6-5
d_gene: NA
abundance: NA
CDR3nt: TGTGCCAGCCCTCGGATGAACACTGACGCTTTCTTT
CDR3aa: CASPRMNTDAFF

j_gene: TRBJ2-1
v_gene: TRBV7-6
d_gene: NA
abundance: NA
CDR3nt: TGTGCCAGCAGCTTGGAAGCGGCCCGGGATTACAATGAGCAGTTCTTC
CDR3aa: CASSLEAARDYNEQFF

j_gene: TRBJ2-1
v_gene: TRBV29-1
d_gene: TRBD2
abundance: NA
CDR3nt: TGCAGCGTCAAGACTAGCGGGACCTGGGGGGGTAAGCTGTTCTTC
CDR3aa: CSVKTSGTWGGKLFF

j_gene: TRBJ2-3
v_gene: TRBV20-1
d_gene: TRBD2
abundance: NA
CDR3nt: TGCAGTGCTAGACTAGGGCTAGCGGGGGCTGTCACACATACGCAGTATTTT
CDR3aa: CSARLGLAGAVTHTQYF

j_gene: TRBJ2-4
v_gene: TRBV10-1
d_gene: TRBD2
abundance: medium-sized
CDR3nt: TGCGCCAGCAGTGCTTGGGAGGGTAACATTCAGTACTTC
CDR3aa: CASSAWEGNIQYF

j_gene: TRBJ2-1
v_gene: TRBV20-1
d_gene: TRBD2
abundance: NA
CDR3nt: TGCAGTCCTAGAGCCCACGCGGGAGCTGTGCAGTTCTTC
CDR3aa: CSPRAHAGAVQFF

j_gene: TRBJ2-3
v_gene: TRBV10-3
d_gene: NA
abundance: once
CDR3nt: TGTGCCATTAGTGTGGGGACAACTAGCATAGATACGCAGTATTTT
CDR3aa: CAISVGTTSIDTQYF

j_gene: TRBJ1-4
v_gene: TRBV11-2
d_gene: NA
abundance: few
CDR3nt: TGTGCCAGCAGCACAGTTGGGGGGTACGATGAAAAACTGTTTTTT
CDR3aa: CASSTVGGYDEKLFF

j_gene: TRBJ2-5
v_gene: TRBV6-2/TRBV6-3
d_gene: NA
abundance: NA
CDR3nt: TGTGCCAGCAGTTACAATTACCGACAGGAAACTACTGTCCCCCAAGAGACCCACTACTTC
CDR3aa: CASSYNYRQETTVPQETHYF

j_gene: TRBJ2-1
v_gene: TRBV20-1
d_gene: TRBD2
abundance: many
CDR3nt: TGCAGTGCTAGAGATTTCCGGGAGGGTGCCAATGAGCAGTTCTTC
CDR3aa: CSARDFREGANEQFF

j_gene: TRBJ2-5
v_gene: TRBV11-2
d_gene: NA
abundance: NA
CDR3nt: TGTGCCAGCAGCCTAGATCTGGGGGGCGAGGAGACCCAGTACTTC
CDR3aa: CASSLDLGGEETQYF

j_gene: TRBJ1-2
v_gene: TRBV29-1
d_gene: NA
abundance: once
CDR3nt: TGCAGCGTTCGATGGGGGAACGATGGCTACACCTTC
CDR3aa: CSVRWGNDGYTF

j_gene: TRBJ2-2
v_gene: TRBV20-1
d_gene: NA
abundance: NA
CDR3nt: TGCAGTGTGGCAGACGGGGAGTTCTTTTTT
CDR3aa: CSVADGEFFF

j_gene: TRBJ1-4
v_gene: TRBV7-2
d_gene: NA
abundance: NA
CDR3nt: TGTGCCAGCAGACCAGGACCTCAGCGGGAAAAACTGTTTTTT
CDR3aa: CASRPGPQREKLFF

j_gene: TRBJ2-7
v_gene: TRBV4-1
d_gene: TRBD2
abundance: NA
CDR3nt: TGCGCCAGCAACCAAAGACTAGCGGTGTCCTACGAGCATTACTTC
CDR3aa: CASNQRLAVSYEHYF

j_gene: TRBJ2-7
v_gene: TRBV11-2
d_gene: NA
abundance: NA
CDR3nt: TGTGCCAGGAGTTTATCTCCGATTCCCTCCTACGAGCAGTACTTC
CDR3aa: CARSLSPIPSYEQYF

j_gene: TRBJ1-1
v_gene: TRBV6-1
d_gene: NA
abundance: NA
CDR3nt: TGTGCCAACATTATGGATAGGGGAAGGACTGAAGCTTTCTTT
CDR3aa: CANIMDRGRTEAFF

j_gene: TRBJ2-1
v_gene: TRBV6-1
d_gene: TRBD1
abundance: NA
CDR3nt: TGTGCCAGCAGCGAGCAGGGGACAGGGGGCTACGGGCAGTTCTTC
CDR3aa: CASSEQGTGGYGQFF

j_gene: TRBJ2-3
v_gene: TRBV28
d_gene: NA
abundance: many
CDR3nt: TGTGCCAGCAGTTTTCAGAGATTCACAGATACGCAGTATTTT
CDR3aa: CASSFQRFTDTQYF

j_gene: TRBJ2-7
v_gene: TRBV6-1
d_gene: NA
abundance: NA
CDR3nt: TGTGCCAGCTGTGAAGGACCGGGGGCCGGAGAGCAGTACTTC
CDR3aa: CASCEGPGAGEQYF

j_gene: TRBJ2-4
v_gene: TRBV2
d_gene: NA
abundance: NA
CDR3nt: TGTGCCAGCAGTGTCGGAGAGGCCAAAAACATTGAGTACTTC
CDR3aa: CASSVGEAKNIEYF

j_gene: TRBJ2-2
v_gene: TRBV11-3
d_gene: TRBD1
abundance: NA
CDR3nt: TGTGCCAGGAGCTTAGGACAGGCCGGGGAGCTCTTTTTT
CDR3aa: CARSLGQAGELFF

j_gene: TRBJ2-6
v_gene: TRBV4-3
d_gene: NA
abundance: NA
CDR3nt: TGCTCCAGCAGTCAAGATGCAGTCTCTGGGGCCAACGTCCTGACTTTC
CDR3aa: CSSSQDAVSGANVLTF

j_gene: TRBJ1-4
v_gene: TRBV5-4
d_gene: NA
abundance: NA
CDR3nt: TGTGCCAGCAGCTCAAACAGGAGGCTAAATGAAAAACTGTTTTTT
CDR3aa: CASSSNRRLNEKLFF

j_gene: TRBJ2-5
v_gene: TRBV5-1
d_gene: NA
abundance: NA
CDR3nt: TGCGCCAGCAGCCCTTGGGGGGCGCAAGAGACCCAGTACTTC
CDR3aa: CASSPWGAQETQYF

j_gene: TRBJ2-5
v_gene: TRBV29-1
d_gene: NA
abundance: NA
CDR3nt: TGCAGCGTTGATTTCGGCAGCCAAGAGACCCGGTATTTC
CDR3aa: CSVDFGSQETRYF

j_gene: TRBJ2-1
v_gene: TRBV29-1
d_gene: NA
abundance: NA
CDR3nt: TGTAGCGTTTCTAGCGTGACCGGGGGCAATGAGCAGATCTTC
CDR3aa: CSVSSVTGGNEQIF

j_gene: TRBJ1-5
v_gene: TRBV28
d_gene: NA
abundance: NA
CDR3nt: TGTGCCAGCAGTAAGCAACGGGGTGGCAATCATCCCCAGCATTTT
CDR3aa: CASSKQRGGNHPQHF

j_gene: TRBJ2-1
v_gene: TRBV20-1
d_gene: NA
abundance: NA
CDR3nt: TGCAGTATTAGTAGTAGCGTAGGGAATGGCTATGAGCAGTTCTTC
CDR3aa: CSISSSVGNGYEQFF

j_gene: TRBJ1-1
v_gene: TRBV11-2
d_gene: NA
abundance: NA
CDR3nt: TGTGCCAGCAGCTCCCGAACAGGGCTCATGAACACTGAAGCTTCGTTT
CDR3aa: CASSSRTGLMNTEASF

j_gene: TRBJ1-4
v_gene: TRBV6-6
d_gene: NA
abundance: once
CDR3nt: TGTGCCAGCAGGGGGTCTTTGGCTGATAAACTGTTTTTT
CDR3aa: CASRGSLADKLFF

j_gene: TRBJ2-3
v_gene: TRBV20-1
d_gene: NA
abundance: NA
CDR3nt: TGCAGTGCTGGAGATTCGAGCAGTAGCACAGAAACGCAGTATTTT
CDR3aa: CSAGDSSSSTETQYF

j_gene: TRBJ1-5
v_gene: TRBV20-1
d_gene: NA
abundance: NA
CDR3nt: TGCAATGTTGAGAGTGGGGGATTCAATCAGCCCCAACATTTT
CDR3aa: CNVESGGFNQPQHF

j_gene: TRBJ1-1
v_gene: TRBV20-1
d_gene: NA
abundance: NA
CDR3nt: TGCAGTGCTAGAGCCCCAGTAACCGCTGAAACTTTCTTT
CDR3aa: CSARAPVTAETFF

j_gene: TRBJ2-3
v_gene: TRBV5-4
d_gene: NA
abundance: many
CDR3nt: TGTGCCAGCAGCTTGGGAGGGGATACGCAGTATTTT
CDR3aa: CASSLGGDTQYF

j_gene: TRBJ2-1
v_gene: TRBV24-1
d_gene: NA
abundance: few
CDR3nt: TGTGCCACGAGTAAGGCCAGCAATAGATCCTACAATGAGCAGTTCTTC
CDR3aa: CATSKASNRSYNEQFF

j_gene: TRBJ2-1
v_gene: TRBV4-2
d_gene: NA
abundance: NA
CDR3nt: TGTACCAGTAGCCAAGGACAGGACGCGGGAGGTGCCTACAGTGAGCAGTTCTTC
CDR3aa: CTSSQGQDAGGAYSEQFF

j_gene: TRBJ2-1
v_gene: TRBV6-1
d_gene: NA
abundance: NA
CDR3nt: TGTGCCAGCAGTAAGATAAGGGTTTCCTACATTGAGCAGTTCTTC
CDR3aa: CASSKIRVSYIEQFF

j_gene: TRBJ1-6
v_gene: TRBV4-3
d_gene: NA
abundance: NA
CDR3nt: TGCGCCAGCAGCCAAGATAGGGTGGCCTCAAGTCCCTATAATTCACCCCTCCACTTT
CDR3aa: CASSQDRVASSPYNSPLHF

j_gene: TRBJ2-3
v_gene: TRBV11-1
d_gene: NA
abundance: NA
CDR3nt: TGTCCCAACAGAATGACATGGATGGATACGCAGTATTTT
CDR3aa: CPNRMTWMDTQYF

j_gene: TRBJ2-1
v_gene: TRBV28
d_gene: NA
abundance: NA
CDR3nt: TGTGCAAGCACCCCTCTGGGGGGTAGCTCCTACAATGAGCAGATCTTC
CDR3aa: CASTPLGGSSYNEQIF

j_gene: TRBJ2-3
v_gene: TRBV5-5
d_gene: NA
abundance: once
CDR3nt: TGTGACAGCAGCTTGGTTGCGAACACAGATACGCAGTATTTT
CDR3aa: CDSSLVANTDTQYF

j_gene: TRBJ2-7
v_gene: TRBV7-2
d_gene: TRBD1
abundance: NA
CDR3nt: TGTGCCAGCAGCTTATGGGGACAGGGGGGCTCCAACGAGCAGTGCTTC
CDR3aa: CASSLWGQGGSNEQCF

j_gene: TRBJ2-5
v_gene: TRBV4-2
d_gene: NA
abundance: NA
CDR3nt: TGTGTCAGCAGCCAACTCTTCGGCAGGGAAGGGACCCAGTACTTC
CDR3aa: CVSSQLFGREGTQYF

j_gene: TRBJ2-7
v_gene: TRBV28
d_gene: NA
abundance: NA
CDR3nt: TGTGCCAGCAGCAGCCAGCCCTACGATCAGTATTTC
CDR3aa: CASSSQPYDQYF

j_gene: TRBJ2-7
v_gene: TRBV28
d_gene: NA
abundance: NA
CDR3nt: TGTGCCAGCAGTTCGATCCAAAACTCCTACGAGCAGTATTTC
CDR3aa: CASSSIQNSYEQYF

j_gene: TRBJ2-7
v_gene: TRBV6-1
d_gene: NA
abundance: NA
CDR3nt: TGTACCAGCAGTGAAACAGGGATGCACAAGCAGTACTTC
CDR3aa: CTSSETGMHKQYF

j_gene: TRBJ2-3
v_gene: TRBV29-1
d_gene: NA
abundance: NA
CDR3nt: TGCAGCGTCCTCCTATCTCTCGGACGTGGGGGGACGCAGTATTTT
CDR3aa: CSVLLSLGRGGTQYF